The sequence of this T cell receptor beta chain was determined in a study of cytomegalovirus exposure and HLA in healthy donors. Study background: A subsequent analysis reported that the roughly 120 validation repertoires were produced on the same platform that had also been used for the roughly 710 first-cohort repertoires.

The donors were members of the roughly 130-subject validation cohort (separate from the roughly 670-subject first cohort). TCRdb keeps only in-frame clones here, not all; method: immunoSEQ multiplex PCR. This table holds under 300,000 clones, 65% to 90% found once. The clonotype was recovered from a woman between 18 and 29 years old in good health and CMV-seronegative. The sample was PBMCs.

In nucleotides, the CDR3 is TGTGCCATCAGCCGGGCGAACACCGGGGAGCTGTTTTTT. It codes for CAISRANTGELFF. The genes are TRBV10-3 and TRBJ2-2; no firm D call. V lost 6 bases and J lost 0, with 5 bases in between. Germline V gene lookup returns CDR1 ENHRY and CDR2 SYGVKD. This CDR3 is built from 13 residues.